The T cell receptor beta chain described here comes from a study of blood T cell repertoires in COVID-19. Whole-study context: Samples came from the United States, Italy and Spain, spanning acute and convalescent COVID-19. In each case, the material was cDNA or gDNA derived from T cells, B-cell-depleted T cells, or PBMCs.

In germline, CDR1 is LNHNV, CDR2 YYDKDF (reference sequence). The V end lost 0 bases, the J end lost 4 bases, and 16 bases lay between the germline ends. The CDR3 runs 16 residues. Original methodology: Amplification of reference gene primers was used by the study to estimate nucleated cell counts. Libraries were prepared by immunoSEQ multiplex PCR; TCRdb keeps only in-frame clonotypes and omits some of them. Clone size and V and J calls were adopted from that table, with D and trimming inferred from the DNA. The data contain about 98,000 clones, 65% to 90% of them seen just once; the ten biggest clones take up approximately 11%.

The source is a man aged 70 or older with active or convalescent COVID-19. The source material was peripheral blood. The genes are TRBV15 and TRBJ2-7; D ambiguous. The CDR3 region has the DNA TGTGCCACCAGCAGAGATCCCACTATTCTATCTTACGAGCAGTACTTC. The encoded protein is CATSRDPTILSYEQYF.